The T cell receptor (beta chain) described here comes from a study of T cells expressing NK-cell markers. In the study overall: Just one sequenced donor of eight was HCMV-seronegative, while seven were seropositive. Findings of the study overall: Similarly, these clonotypes led the CD3+CD56-NKG2C+ fraction as well in a few donors. Unclear, still, was the HCMV specificity of the expanded NKG2C+ T cell clones.

Looked up from germline, CDR1 is KGHDR and CDR2 is SFDVKD. This CDR3 region has 15 residues. For this clonotype: The antigen remains unidentified.

TCRdb re-called the 5' RACE reads, yielding one record per CDR3 amino acid sequence without DNA. The sample data list around 260,000 distinct CDR3 sequences. This TCR was recovered from a woman between 18 and 70 years old in good health. Specimen: blood T cells: a sorted CD56 or NKG2C T cell subset, CD4+ or CD8+ T cells, or bulk PBMC T cells (not recorded which). The chain joins TRBV24-1 to TRBJ2-2; TCRdb picks TRBD1, but there is no DNA to check that call. The CDR3 loop reads CATSDDRVQVGELFF.